The 19 T cell receptor beta chains listed next were all sequenced from one sample in a study of response to subunit inactivated influenza vaccine. Via MiXCR, TCRdb re-called the RT-PCR reads, giving one row per CDR3 protein. This table holds hundreds of thousands of distinct CDR3 sequences, around 13% found once. The source material was PBMCs from blood, sampled approximately 15 days before vaccination. The receptor source for this set is a man between 45 and 60 years old who received an inactivated influenza vaccine.

The V and J genes are TRBV11-2 and TRBJ2-1; 9 nucleotides align to TRBD2. Germline CDR1 is SGHAT and CDR2 is FQNNGV. The J segment lost 4 bases and the V segment lost 6 bases, leaving 7 bases of the junction unmatched. This CDR3 has 15 residues. CDR3 DNA: TGTGCCAGCAGAACAGCGGGGGGACATTACAATGAGCAGTTCTTC. Amino acids: CASRTAGGHYNEQFF.

The gene calls are TRBV2 and TRBJ1-5; a possible D gene is TRBD1 (6 bases). The V gene's germline CDR1 is SNHLY and CDR2 FYNNEI. The CDR3 is 15 amino acids. V was clipped by 3 bases and J by 4 bases, with 13 bases between them. CDR3: CASSDSGAINQPQHF. The DNA for the CDR3 is TGTGCCAGCAGTGACTCAGGGGCCATTAATCAGCCCCAGCATTTT.

The rearrangement joins TRBV2 to TRBJ1-1; D gene uncertain. The germline V gene has CDR1 SNHLY and CDR2 FYNNEI. Trimming removed 3 bases at V and 1 base at J, with 6 bases between. There are 13 residues in the CDR3. The CDR3 DNA reads as TGTGCCAGCAGTGACTACAGGAACACTGAAGCTTTCTTT. It yields the protein CASSDYRNTEAFF.

This clonotype has only a few counts. The chain has TRBV4-2 and TRBJ1-2, with D maybe TRBD1 (5 bases). Germline V gene data show CDR1 as LGHNA and CDR2 as YNFKEQ. Trimming stripped 0 bases from V and 4 bases from J, with 21 bases between. The CDR3 has 18 amino acids. CDR3: CASSQEVSGLVSGYGYTF. DNA of the CDR3: TGTGCCAGCAGCCAAGAAGTGTCAGGGTTGGTTAGTGGCTATGGCTACACCTTC.

In its sample, this clonotype was seen a few times. The chain links TRBV2 to TRBJ1-5; weak D call: TRBD1 (5 bases). The CDR3 has 15 amino acids. Germline V gives CDR1 SNHLY, CDR2 FYNNEI. V lost 3 bases, J lost 2 bases, and 11 bases lay in between. CDR3 in DNA: TGTGCCAGCAGTGAGGGGCAGGGCCGCAATCAGCCCCAGCATTTT. This translates into CASSEGQGRNQPQHF.

Of note for this clonotype: At one boundary the junction diverges from the germline segment, which might be a read error. The chain combines TRBV6-6 with TRBJ1-4, with D hard to call. The germline CDR1 and CDR2 sequences are MNHNY and SVGAGI (reference sequence). The CDR3 covers 13 residues. The CDR3 reads CASSYRVTEKQFF. The CDR3 bases are TGTGCCAGCAGTTACAGGGTTACCGAAAAACAGTTTTTT.

This clonotype came up a few times. This chain links TRBV29-1 with TRBJ2-3; TRBD1 matches at 7 bases. CDR3 length equals 15 residues. With 5 bases clipped from V and 1 base from J, the junction kept 9 bases outside the gene matches. Germline loops: CDR1 SQVTM, CDR2 ANQGSEA. The CDR3 nucleotides are TGCAGCGTTACCTCTTACAGGGGACGCACAGATACGCAGTATTTT. As protein: CSVTSYRGRTDTQYF.

This clonotype was seen more than once but under ten times. The chain is built from TRBV19 and TRBJ2-5; D possibly corresponds to TRBD2 (6 bases). Germline loops: CDR1 LNHDA, CDR2 SQIVND (reference sequence). The germline V and J ends were trimmed by 3 bases and 5 bases, with 22 bases remaining between them. The CDR3 runs to 17 residues. Here the CDR3 reads CASSIFVGSGDGETQYF. DNA of the CDR3: TGTGCCAGTAGTATCTTCGTCGGATCGGGGGACGGGGAGACCCAGTACTTC.

This clonotype was picked up a small number of times. The chain couples TRBV5-1 to TRBJ2-1; maybe TRBD2 (5 bases). The CDR3 is 14 amino acids. Germline V CDR1 and CDR2: SGHRS, YFSETQ. The V end was cut by 4 bases, the J end by 5 bases, with 13 bases between. CDR3 sequence (DNA): TGCGCCAGCAGCCAAACTAGAGACAACAATGAGCAGTTCTTC. Translating gives CASSQTRDNNEQFF.

V is TRBV7-6 and J is TRBJ1-5, with 8 bases that match TRBD1. Germline V gene sequence: CDR1 SGHVS, CDR2 FNYEAQ. The CDR3 is made up of 15 amino acids. J was trimmed by 7 bases and V by 5 bases; bases with no gene match: 10. CDR3 region: CASSPGTGSYQPQHF. The CDR3 bases are TGTGCCAGCAGCCCCGGGACAGGATCTTACCAGCCCCAGCATTTT.

At least ten counts were recorded for this clonotype. The V and J genes are TRBV27 and TRBJ2-1; no definite D call. V was shortened by 3 bases and J by 6 bases, with 12 bases between the two germline ends. Germline V gene lookup returns CDR1 MNHEY and CDR2 SMNVEV (reference sequence). The CDR3 runs to 14 residues. The CDR3 region is CASSLSQAGNEQFF. The DNA of the CDR3 is TGTGCCAGCAGTTTGTCCCAGGCCGGCAATGAGCAGTTCTTC.

This clonotype was seen a few times. The chain combines TRBV2 with TRBJ1-5, with TRBD1 matching over 8 bases. This CDR3 is built from 15 residues. Germline CDR1 SNHLY, CDR2 FYNNEI. V dropped 4 bases and J dropped 1; count of bases not matched to a gene: 3. CDR3 bases: TGTGCCAGCAGTGTGGGACAGGCAAGCAATCAGCCCCAGCATTTT. Its translation is CASSVGQASNQPQHF.

Of note for this clonotype: One end of the junction fails to match germline, which may point to a read error. The chain has TRBV7-7 and TRBJ2-1, with unresolved D. The CDR3 loop spans 13 amino acids. The germline V gene encodes CDR1 SSHAT and CDR2 FNYEAQ (reference sequence). This CDR3 is CASSSARFNEQFF. For the CDR3, the DNA is TGTGCTAGCAGCTCCGCCAGGTTCAATGAGCAGTTCTTC. Together with reference TRBV7-7 and TRBJ2-1, the CDR3 gives the full variable domain: GAGVSQSPRYKVTKRGQDVTLRCDPISSHATLYWYQQALGQGPEFLTYFNYEAQPDKSGLPSDRFSAERPEGSISTLTIQRTEQRDSAMYRCASSSARFNEQFFGPGTRLTVL.

This clonotype turned up a few times. V usage is TRBV5-1 and J usage is TRBJ2-2; no reliable D call. The CDR3 runs to 15 residues. CDR1 and CDR2 (germline): SGHRS, YFSETQ. The V and J ends lost 2 bases and 4 bases respectively, with 12 bases between them. The CDR3: CASSFPVTGTGELFF. CDR3 bases: TGCGCCAGCAGCTTCCCGGTTACTGGCACCGGGGAGCTGTTTTTT.

V usage is TRBV5-1 and J usage is TRBJ2-5, with TRBD2 identical over 10 bases. The CDR3 covers 16 residues. Germline CDR1 reads SGHRS; CDR2 reads YFSETQ. Unmatched junction bases numbered 9, after V lost 3 bases and J lost 4 bases. The CDR3: CASSSGASGRTETQYF. DNA for the CDR3: TGCGCCAGCAGCTCGGGGGCTAGCGGGAGAACAGAGACCCAGTACTTC.

The V and J genes are TRBV6-5 and TRBJ2-1, with TRBD2 matching over 12 bases. Germline V lookup: CDR1 MNHEY, CDR2 SVGAGI. The J segment lost 15 bases and the V segment lost 2 bases, leaving 20 bases of the junction unmatched. There are 18 residues in the CDR3. This CDR3 reads CASSYGLAGRAPTIQPFF. CDR3 nucleotide sequence: TGTGCCAGCAGTTACGGACTAGCGGGGAGGGCTCCTACAATTCAACCGTTCTTC.

The chain uses TRBV7-2 and TRBJ2-3; D might be TRBD1 (5 bases). V lost 1 base, J lost 4 bases, and 6 bases lay in between. Germline CDR1 and CDR2: SGHTA and FQGNSA. The CDR3 runs 13 residues. The CDR3 sequence: CASSLDRPDTQYF. DNA of the CDR3: TGTGCCAGCAGCTTAGACAGGCCAGATACGCAGTATTTT. The variable domain in full, completed from reference TRBV7-2 and TRBJ2-3, reads GAGVSQSPSNKVTEKGKDVELRCDPISGHTALYWYRQSLGQGLEFLIYFQGNSAPDKSGLPSDRFSAERTGGSVSTLTIQRTQQEDSAVYLCASSLDRPDTQYFGPGTRLTVL.

This chain connects TRBV7-9 to TRBJ2-7; the D call may be TRBD1 or TRBD2 (6 bases each). Germline lookup yields CDR1 SEHNR and CDR2 FQNEAQ (reference sequence). The germline V and J ends were trimmed by 7 bases and 0 bases, with 13 bases remaining between them. The CDR3 length is 14 residues. The CDR3 region is CASNRERASYEQYF. Written as DNA, the CDR3 is TGTGCCAGCAACAGGGAGCGGGCCTCCTACGAGCAGTACTTC.

V and J are TRBV9 and TRBJ2-7, with 8 positions matching TRBD2. CDR3 length: 14 residues. Germline assignment: CDR1 SGDLS and CDR2 YYNGEE. Germline trimming cut 3 bases from V and 6 bases from J; bases unmatched to any gene: 8. CDR3 DNA sequence: TGTGCCAGCAGCGCGGGGGGACTAGATCCCGAGCAGTACTTC. Its translation: CASSAGGLDPEQYF.